The rows below give T cell receptor beta chains drawn from one sample of a study of cytomegalovirus exposure and HLA in healthy donors. TCRdb's copy holds only in-frame clones and misses some; the assay was immunoSEQ multiplex PCR. The repertoire consists of 85,000 to 120,000 clones, with 85% to 95% occurring once and the leading ten covering almost 0.9%. The specimen sequenced was PBMCs. The receptors were gathered from a woman aged 18-29 years in good health and CMV-seronegative. Each CDR3 is given with its conserved first and last residue. Fields, in order: J gene, V gene, D gene, CDR3 DNA, CDR3 protein. The D gene is left open where the match is weak.

J gene: TRBJ1-2; V gene: TRBV7-9; D gene: -; CDR3 DNA: TGTGCCAGCAGCTTAGCTCGGGACTCGGGGGGCTACACCTTC; CDR3 protein: CASSLARDSGGYTF
J gene: TRBJ1-3; V gene: TRBV29-1; D gene: -; CDR3 DNA: TGCAGCGTTGCGGGGAACTCTGGAAACACCATATATTTT; CDR3 protein: CSVAGNSGNTIYF
J gene: TRBJ2-2; V gene: TRBV5-4; D gene: -; CDR3 DNA: TGTGCCAGCAGCTTAATGACAGTCTCCACCGGGGAGCTGTTTTTT; CDR3 protein: CASSLMTVSTGELFF
J gene: TRBJ2-5; V gene: TRBV10-3; D gene: -; CDR3 DNA: TGTGCCATCAGTGAAGGGGGGGCAAGGGGAGAGACCCAGTACTTC; CDR3 protein: CAISEGGARGETQYF
J gene: TRBJ1-5; V gene: TRBV12-5; D gene: TRBD1; CDR3 DNA: TGTGCTAGTGGTTATACAGGGGATCGGCCCCAGCATTTT; CDR3 protein: CASGYTGDRPQHF
J gene: TRBJ1-1; V gene: TRBV5-4; D gene: -; CDR3 DNA: TGTGCCAGCAGCTTGGGGGCAGGAAGGAACACTGAAGCTTTCTTT; CDR3 protein: CASSLGAGRNTEAFF
J gene: TRBJ2-5; V gene: TRBV12-1; D gene: -; CDR3 DNA: TGTGCCAGCAGCTCGGGACAGGGAGGAGAGACCCAGTACTTC; CDR3 protein: CASSSGQGGETQYF
J gene: TRBJ2-3; V gene: TRBV9; D gene: TRBD2; CDR3 DNA: TGTGCCAGCAGCGTAGATGGGGGGGGCACAGATACGCAGTATTTT; CDR3 protein: CASSVDGGGTDTQYF
J gene: TRBJ2-3; V gene: TRBV15; D gene: TRBD2; CDR3 DNA: TGTGCCACCACTACCCGGGGGGGCGGTTCAGATACGCAGTATTTT; CDR3 protein: CATTTRGGGSDTQYF
J gene: TRBJ1-3; V gene: TRBV21-1; D gene: -; CDR3 DNA: TGTGCCAGCAGCGAACCTGACAGTGACTCTGGAAACACCATATATTTT; CDR3 protein: CASSEPDSDSGNTIYF